This entry features one T cell receptor (beta chain) sequence. The source of the sample is a study of blood T cell repertoires in COVID-19. Overall study context: Samples representing acute and convalescent COVID-19 were sourced from the United States, Italy and Spain. T cells, B-cell-depleted T cells, or PBMCs provided the cDNA or gDNA that served as material.

CDR1 is LNHDA and CDR2 is SQIVND in the germline V gene (reference sequence). The CDR3 runs 17 residues. V was shortened by 3 bases and J by 3 bases, with 18 bases between the two germline ends. Original processing methods: Nucleated cell counts were estimated from reference gene primer amplification. The data were produced by immunoSEQ multiplex PCR, yet TCRdb's version contains in-frame clones alone and is incomplete. The V and J calls and clone size are taken from that table; D and trimming were inferred from the DNA. The table records 270,000 or so clones, 75% to 90% of them present only once. The clonotype comes from a woman between 40 and 55 years old who had recovered from COVID-19. The chain couples TRBV19 to TRBJ1-5; weak D call: TRBD1 (6 bases). Material: peripheral blood. CDR3 residues: CASSMIWTATSNQPQHF. For the CDR3, the DNA is TGTGCCAGTAGTATGATTTGGACAGCTACCTCCAATCAGCCCCAGCATTTT.